This T cell receptor (beta chain) comes out of a study of T cells in women clearing cervical HPV infection. About the study: Women with histologically confirmed HPV16-related CIN3 or worse, 2 with invasive cancer, served as cases. Case blood drawn at lesion detection; control blood after infection cleared.

A remark on this clone: Its antigen is unidentified. The CDR3 end is not reached by the read, which stops 3 residues before it; the germline J gene fills it in.

The table came from immunoSEQ multiplex PCR; TCRdb's copy has only in-frame clones and leaves some out. The sample spans tens of thousands of clones; the ten largest clones claim 1.5% to 2%. The CDR3 has 16 residues. Germline-derived CDR1 and CDR2 are SGHVS and FNYEAQ. V was shortened by 8 bases and J by 0 bases, with 17 bases between the two germline ends. Overall study findings and caveats: Richness differences could reflect unmeasured T-cell content per sample. It is unknown whether associations predate infection; no effector/memory or HPV-specific sorting.

This chain links TRBV7-6 with TRBJ1-3, with a possible D match to TRBD1 (5 bases). This TCR derives from a woman aged 18-69 years with a cervical HPV16 infection that either progressed to CIN3+ or cleared (not recorded which). Material: blood buffy coat. CDR3 DNA (partial): TGTGCCAGCTCGTCCGGGACTCCGAGCTCTGGAAACACC. Protein sequence: CASSSGTPSSGNT. The full-length CDR3 reads as CASSSGTPSSGNTIYF.